Presented here are 2 T cell receptor beta chains from one specimen sequenced in a study of regulatory T cells in long-lasting Graves disease (dated by TCRdb to the early 2020s). The time point label, read with the paper, signifies: newly diagnosed GD, antithyroid drugs for less than 3 months. For both TCR sequencing and RNA sequencing, RNA was extracted from PBMCs using TRIzol. Library construction relied on multiplex PCR. The listed sequencing device is Illumina HiSeq 4000. iRepertoire HTBI primers and Arm-PCR amplification of CDR3 regions were used to construct TCR beta libraries. The public reads were reanalyzed by TCRdb: fastp trimming at Q25, MiXCR alignment, in-frame beta chains only. Rows matching on CDR3 protein sequence are summarized as one entry with the most common DNA and genes. In this sample the table shows around 470,000 distinct CDR3 sequences, 14% of which occur a single time. The ten largest clones take up around a sixth of the sample.

These data were likewise used in another study, on T cells in Graves' hyperthyroidism and ophthalmopathy.

Sequencing was performed on peripheral blood mononuclear cells (PBMCs), taken at new diagnosis, from a patient treated with antithyroid drugs. The receptors shown here come from a woman aged 50 to 60 with Graves disease. Donor details come from another sample of the same person, matched by shared clones.

This clonotype was recorded at least ten times. The chain recombines TRBV5-6 with TRBJ1-2; D remains unclear. The V gene's germline CDR1 is SGHDT and CDR2 YYEEEE. Trimming shortened V by 3 bases and J by 8 bases, and 20 bases separated the two germline ends. The CDR3 is 15 residues long. CDR3 in amino acids: CASSSAPTNPEGYTF. The CDR3 nucleotides read TGTGCCAGCAGCTCCGCCCCGACAAATCCTGAGGGCTACACCTTC.

V is TRBV27 and J is TRBJ1-6; 8 bases agree with TRBD1. V shed 3 bases and J 9 bases; nucleotides not matched to a gene: 4. Germline CDR1 reads MNHEY; CDR2 reads SMNVEV (reference sequence). This CDR3 is built from 14 residues. CDR3 DNA: TGTGCCAGCAGTTTTCAGGGGGCGGTTTCACCCCTCCACTTT. It encodes CASSFQGAVSPLHF.